The entry that follows covers one T cell receptor beta chain sequence. These data originate in a study of blood T cell repertoires in COVID-19. Overall study: There were acute and convalescent COVID-19 samples, and they came from the United States, Italy and Spain. The cDNA or gDNA used as material had been derived from T cells, B-cell-depleted T cells, or PBMCs.

Source study methods: Cell counts per sample came from amplifying reference gene primers. Sequencing was performed with immunoSEQ multiplex PCR; in TCRdb, only in-frame clones are kept and a portion is missing. V and J calls and clone size follow that table, whereas D and trimming were derived from the DNA. Counted here are some 250,000 clones, 81% occurring once; the ten biggest clones make up 2.5% to 3.5%. J was trimmed by 10 bases and V by 2 bases; bases with no gene match: 3. Germline CDR1 MNHNY, CDR2 SVGAGI (reference sequence). This CDR3 is built from 12 residues. Sample: peripheral blood. This chain links TRBV6-6 with TRBJ2-3; 7 nucleotides match TRBD2. This clonotype was obtained from a woman between 55 and 75 years old with active or convalescent COVID-19. In DNA form, the CDR3 reads TGTGCCAGCAGTTACAGGACTAGTTCGCAGTATTTT. Amino acid sequence: CASSYRTSSQYF.